One sample yielded the 32 T cell receptor beta chains listed below, sequenced in a study of cytomegalovirus exposure and HLA in healthy donors. Both 60 Vbeta primers and 13 Jbeta primers went into the PCR. Sequencing used immunoSEQ multiplex PCR; TCRdb keeps in-frame clones, though not all of them. The repertoire consists of about 160,000 clones, with around 85% occurring once and the leading ten covering 0.75% to 0.95%. The sequenced material came from PBMCs. The receptor source for this set is a woman in her 30s in good health and CMV-seronegative.

The J gene is TRBJ2-5, the V gene TRBV7-2; D is unclear. This CDR3 contains 13 residues. Trimming stripped 5 bases from V and 5 bases from J, with 12 bases between. Per the germline V gene, CDR1 is SGHTA and CDR2 is FQGNSA. Written as DNA, the CDR3 is TGTGCCAGCAGCGCCCCCTCAGGCGAGACCCAGTACTTC. It codes for CASSAPSGETQYF.

The CDR3 protein is CASTLSQGGGYTF. CDR3 sequence (DNA): TGTGCCAGCACCCTTAGCCAGGGGGGTGGCTACACCTTC. The chain is built from TRBV6-5 and TRBJ1-2; 7 bases agree with TRBD1. This CDR3 has 13 amino acids. Looked up from germline, CDR1 is MNHEY and CDR2 is SVGAGI. The V segment lost 7 bases and the J segment 7 bases; nucleotides outside the gene matches: 9.

The V and J genes are TRBV7-2 and TRBJ2-7, with 13 nucleotides matching TRBD2. V lost 5 bases to trimming and J lost 0 bases; unmatched junction nucleotides: 7. CDR1 and CDR2 from the germline V gene are SGHTA and FQGNSA. The CDR3 is 17 amino acids. Written as DNA, the CDR3 is TGTGCCAGCAGCCTAACCGGACTAGCGGGGGCCTCCTACGAGCAGTACTTC. The encoded protein is CASSLTGLAGASYEQYF.

This clone was seen a handful of times. V usage is TRBV15 and J usage is TRBJ1-4; TRBD1 matches at 9 bases. V trimming: 3 bases; J trimming: 5 bases; junction bases outside the gene matches: 4. The CDR3 is made up of 15 amino acids. Germline values: CDR1 LNHNV, CDR2 YYDKDF (reference sequence). The CDR3 sequence is CATSRGGTGNEKLFF. The CDR3 coding sequence is TGTGCCACCAGCAGGGGGGGGACAGGGAATGAAAAACTGTTTTTT.

V and J are TRBV15 and TRBJ1-5; 8 nucleotides align to TRBD1. The CDR3 is 15 amino acids. V gave up 4 bases and J gave up 0 bases; unmatched junction bases: 2. Per germline, CDR1 LNHNV and CDR2 YYDKDF (reference sequence). The CDR3 DNA follows: TGTGCCACCAGCACACAGGGGGGTAGCAATCAGCCCCAGCATTTT. This sequence encodes CATSTQGGSNQPQHF.

The CDR3 DNA reads TGTGCCAGCAGTTCCTACAGGGGGCGGAACAATGAGCAGTTCTTC. The encoded protein is CASSSYRGRNNEQFF. The chain has TRBV2 and TRBJ2-1, with 9 bases that match TRBD1. Trimming at V came to 5 bases and at J to 5 bases, leaving 7 bases not matched to a gene. The germline V gene has CDR1 SNHLY and CDR2 FYNNEI. The CDR3 has 15 amino acids. The complete variable domain, with remaining parts taken from reference TRBV2 and TRBJ2-1, reads EPEVTQTPSHQVTQMGQEVILRCVPISNHLYFYWYRQILGQKVEFLVSFYNNEISEKSEIFDDQFSVERPDGSNFTLKIRSTKLEDSAMYFCASSSYRGRNNEQFFGPGTRLTVL.

The chain joins TRBV4-3 to TRBJ2-5; maybe TRBD1 (6 bases). The assigned J gene may be wrong: the sequence end matches TRBJ2-7 better. The CDR3 consists of 13 residues. The germline V gene encodes CDR1 LGHNA and CDR2 YSLEER. The CDR3 sequence is CASSQDHRDEQYF. CDR3 in DNA: TGCGCCAGCAGCCAAGATCACAGGGACGAGCAGTACTTC.

The genes are TRBV5-8 and TRBJ2-1; TRBD2 matches at 7 bases. The CDR3 contains 13 residues. Trimming took 9 bases from V and 7 from J; bases not matched to a gene: 10. Germline-derived CDR1 and CDR2 are SGHTS and YDEGEE. The CDR3 DNA follows: TGTGCCACTCTGAGGCGGGGGAGGAATGAGCAGTTCTTC. Its protein product is CATLRRGRNEQFF. Based on the CDR3 plus reference TRBV5-8 and TRBJ2-1, the full variable domain is EAGVTQSPTHLIKTRGQQATLRCSPISGHTSVYWYQQALGLGLQFLLWYDEGEERNRGNFPPRFSGRQFPNYSSELNVNALELEDSALYLCATLRRGRNEQFFGPGTRLTVL.

The CDR3 reads CASSLALSQTNEKLFF. The CDR3, as DNA: TGTGCCAGCAGCTTAGCGCTTAGTCAAACTAATGAAAAACTGTTTTTT. This rearrangement joins TRBV7-9 to TRBJ1-4; D gene ambiguous. Trimming shortened V by 0 bases and J by 1 base, and 9 bases separated the two germline ends. The CDR3 is made up of 16 amino acids. The germline gives CDR1 SEHNR, CDR2 FQNEAQ (reference sequence).

The rearrangement links TRBV4-2 to TRBJ2-1; 7 bases match TRBD2. This CDR3 has 15 residues. J was trimmed by 4 bases and V by 5 bases; bases with no gene match: 8. Germline V gives CDR1 LGHNA, CDR2 YNFKEQ. The CDR3 sequence is CASSFRGDPYNEQFF. CDR3 nucleotides: TGTGCCAGCAGCTTCCGGGGGGACCCTTACAATGAGCAGTTCTTC.

DNA of the CDR3: TGTGCCAGCAGCTTAGCGGAGGGGGCCTTCTACGAGCAGTACTTC. Amino acid sequence: CASSLAEGAFYEQYF. The chain recombines TRBV7-8 with TRBJ2-7, with D possibly TRBD1 on 7 matching bases. This CDR3 has 15 amino acids. Germline V gene sequence: CDR1 SGHVS, CDR2 FQNEAQ. Between the trimmed V and J ends, which lost 0 bases and 3 bases, there was a span of 12 bases. The full variable domain, its missing parts supplied by reference TRBV7-8 and TRBJ2-7, is GAGVSQSPRYKVAKRGQDVALRCDPISGHVSLFWYQQALGQGPEFLTYFQNEAQLDKSGLPSDRFFAERPEGSVSTLKIQRTQQEDSAVYLCASSLAEGAFYEQYFGPGTRLTVT.

The CDR3 DNA follows: TGTGCCAGCTCACCGAGTCGTGGCACAGATACGCAGTATTTT. Amino acid sequence: CASSPSRGTDTQYF. The J gene is TRBJ2-3, the V gene TRBV18; D not resolved. Deletions cut 3 bases from V and 1 base from J, with 8 bases between. CDR3 size: 14 residues. Germline V lookup: CDR1 KGHSH, CDR2 LQKENI.

This clone turned up a few times. The rearrangement uses TRBV5-1 and TRBJ2-3; the D is unclear. V lost 2 bases to trimming and J lost 0 bases, with 10 bases between them. The CDR3 is 15 residues long. Germline CDR1 SGHRS, CDR2 YFSETQ. This chain's CDR3 is CASSFGSPSTDTQYF. DNA of the CDR3: TGCGCCAGCAGCTTCGGTAGCCCCAGCACAGATACGCAGTATTTT.

V gene TRBV29-1 combines with J gene TRBJ2-5; 8 bases line up with TRBD2. The CDR3 is 14 amino acids. Germline CDR1 is SQVTM and CDR2 is ANQGSEA. The junction had 10 bases not matched to a gene; V was cut back by 6 bases and J by 4 bases. CDR3 sequence reads: CSVPEVAGRETQYF. The CDR3 bases are TGCAGCGTCCCCGAAGTAGCGGGACGAGAGACCCAGTACTTC.

This clone occurred a few times. The chain carries TRBV14 and TRBJ1-3; D remains ambiguous. There are 15 residues in the CDR3. V lost 1 base and J 0 bases, leaving 7 bases between the germline ends. Germline CDR1 is SGHDN and CDR2 is FVKESK. The CDR3 DNA is TGTGCCAGCAGCCAAGGCGGAGGCTCTGGAAACACCATATATTTT. Protein sequence: CASSQGGGSGNTIYF.

This clone has a handful of counts. J is TRBJ1-4 and V is TRBV5-1; D unclear. Trimming left V 0 bases short and J 7 bases short, with 13 bases between. CDR3 size: 15 residues. Germline V lookup: CDR1 SGHRS, CDR2 YFSETQ. In DNA, the CDR3 is TGCGCCAGCAGCTTGGCCGGGAGGGTAACTGAAAAACTGTTTTTT. This gives the protein CASSLAGRVTEKLFF.

CDR3 region: CASSENLGPYNEQFF. The CDR3 DNA is TGTGCCAGCAGTGAGAATTTGGGCCCGTACAATGAGCAGTTCTTC. The rearrangement uses TRBV6-4 and TRBJ2-1, with D uncertain. The CDR3 totals 15 residues. V was cut by 3 bases and J by 4 bases, with 13 bases left in between. The germline gives CDR1 MRHNA, CDR2 SNTAGT.

The chain is built from TRBV9 and TRBJ2-7, with 10 bases matching TRBD2. V shed 0 bases, J shed 3 bases, and the junction held 3 bases outside the gene matches. The CDR3 is made up of 15 amino acids. Germline assignment: CDR1 SGDLS and CDR2 YYNGEE. The CDR3 nucleotides read TGTGCCAGCAGCGTAGCGGGGACTAGCGACTACGAGCAGTACTTC. Protein: CASSVAGTSDYEQYF.

The chain carries TRBV7-9 and TRBJ2-5; D perhaps matches TRBD2 (5 bases). TRBJ2-7 explains the end of the DNA better; the J call may be wrong. The CDR3 length is 14 residues. Germline lookup yields CDR1 SEHNR and CDR2 FQNEAQ (reference sequence). The CDR3 nucleotides are TGTGCCAGCAGCTTAGTTGGGGAGTCCTACGAGCAGTACTTC. This gives the protein CASSLVGESYEQYF.

This chain uses TRBV29-1 with TRBJ2-7; weak D call: TRBD2 (5 bases). V was cut by 3 bases and J by 4 bases, with 13 bases left in between. CDR3 length: 13 amino acids. CDR1 is SQVTM and CDR2 is ANQGSEA in the germline V gene. The CDR3 loop is CSVDGLSGYEQYF. The CDR3 DNA reads TGCAGCGTTGACGGCCTGAGCGGTTACGAGCAGTACTTC.

This clone has only a few counts. This chain connects TRBV5-1 to TRBJ2-1; no firm D call. This CDR3 has 14 amino acids. Trimming removed 2 bases at V and 2 bases at J, with 8 bases between. CDR1 and CDR2 (germline): SGHRS, YFSETQ. The CDR3 here is CASSFAAAYNEQFF. CDR3 bases: TGCGCCAGCAGCTTTGCCGCAGCCTACAATGAGCAGTTCTTC.

This clone was picked up a small number of times. This chain joins TRBV4-1 and TRBJ1-4; D is ambiguous. The CDR3 is made up of 15 amino acids. V was shortened by 0 bases and J by 6 bases, with 11 bases between the two germline ends. The germline V gene encodes CDR1 MGHRA and CDR2 YSYEKL. The CDR3 DNA is TGCGCCAGCAGCCAAGATACCGGGTTGGATGAAAAACTGTTTTTT. Translation gives CASSQDTGLDEKLFF.

The chain has TRBV10-1 and TRBJ2-3, with D perhaps matching TRBD2 (6 bases). Germline V CDR1 and CDR2: WNHNN, SYGVQD (reference sequence). The CDR3 is 15 amino acids. The germline V and J ends were trimmed by 1 base and 0 bases, with 8 bases remaining between them. DNA for the CDR3: TGCGCCAGCAGTGAGTATGGGACTAGCACAGATACGCAGTATTTT. It translates to CASSEYGTSTDTQYF.

The chain combines TRBV15 with TRBJ2-5; 13 bases line up with TRBD2. The V and J ends lost 5 bases and 11 bases, in that order; junction bases with no gene match: 11. CDR1 LNHNV and CDR2 YYDKDF come from the germline V gene (reference sequence). The CDR3 is 15 amino acids. DNA for the CDR3: TGTGCCACCAGCGTTGGACTAGCGGGAGAGTGGGAGCAGTACTTC. This encodes CATSVGLAGEWEQYF.

The V gene is TRBV7-9, the J gene TRBJ1-5, with D unresolved. Trimming stripped 5 bases from V and 5 bases from J, with 13 bases between. Per the germline V gene, CDR1 is SEHNR and CDR2 is FQNEAQ (reference sequence). The CDR3 extends over 14 amino acids. The CDR3 DNA reads TGTGCCAGCAGCCCCGGCAGGAACGATCAGCCCCAGCATTTT. Protein product: CASSPGRNDQPQHF.

The chain links TRBV12-5 to TRBJ2-1; perhaps TRBD1 as D (6 bases). The germline CDR1 and CDR2 sequences are LGHNT and FRNRAP. Trimming removed 0 bases from V and 5 bases from J, with 17 bases in between. The length of the CDR3 is 17 residues. CDR3 amino acids: CASGLVNSGVSNNEQFF. The DNA of the CDR3 is TGTGCTAGTGGTTTGGTCAACTCAGGGGTTTCGAACAATGAGCAGTTCTTC.

The chain has TRBV29-1 and TRBJ2-3, with 8 nucleotides matching TRBD2. Germline trimming cut 4 bases from V and 6 bases from J; bases unmatched to any gene: 9. Germline V gene sequence: CDR1 SQVTM, CDR2 ANQGSEA. The CDR3 has 14 residues. CDR3 nucleotides: TGCAGCGTTGTATATCGAGCTAGCGGGGATACGCAGTATTTT. Protein sequence: CSVVYRASGDTQYF.

The chain is built from TRBV19 and TRBJ1-2; 8 bases map to TRBD1. The CDR3 is 15 amino acids. J gave up 4 bases and V 3 bases, and 7 bases lay outside the gene matches. Germline V CDR1 and CDR2: LNHDA, SQIVND (reference sequence). CDR3 in amino acids: CASSIAGGSRYGYTF. The CDR3, as DNA: TGTGCCAGTAGTATCGCAGGGGGCTCCCGCTATGGCTACACCTTC.

V gene TRBV27 combines with J gene TRBJ2-7, with TRBD1 matching over 7 bases. The J segment lost 11 bases and the V segment lost 1 base, leaving 20 bases of the junction unmatched. Germline V gives CDR1 MNHEY, CDR2 SMNVEV (reference sequence). The CDR3 is 17 residues long. CDR3: CASSLFHRGDFADWEYF. CDR3 DNA sequence: TGTGCCAGCAGTTTATTCCACAGGGGAGACTTTGCGGACTGGGAGTACTTC.

This sequence joins TRBV14 and TRBJ2-7, with 7 positions matching TRBD1. The CDR3 has 14 residues. Germline V gives CDR1 SGHDN, CDR2 FVKESK. Unmatched junction bases numbered 9, after V lost 3 bases and J lost 7 bases. CDR3 residues: CASSQYRGGEEQYF. In DNA form, the CDR3 reads TGTGCCAGCAGCCAGTACAGGGGTGGGGAAGAGCAGTACTTC.

The genes are TRBV7-6 and TRBJ2-5; no clear D. The CDR3 spans 15 residues. Trimming shortened V by 5 bases and J by 5 bases, and 18 bases separated the two germline ends. CDR1 and CDR2 (germline): SGHVS, FNYEAQ. The CDR3 loop is CASSPRPAVGETQYF. The CDR3 coding sequence is TGTGCCAGCAGCCCCCGCCCGGCGGTCGGGGAGACCCAGTACTTC.

The rearrangement uses TRBV18 and TRBJ1-3; D unresolved. Germline V gives CDR1 KGHSH, CDR2 LQKENI. CDR3 length: 16 residues. Trimming shortened V by 1 base and J by 0 bases, and 10 bases separated the two germline ends. For the CDR3, the DNA is TGTGCCAGCTCACCACAACTTTCTAGCTCTGGAAACACCATATATTTT. Its protein is CASSPQLSSSGNTIYF.